The following is a T cell receptor beta chain sequence with its context. Its antigen remains undetermined. Per-base quality was not reported, and no clone a single base away is much larger than it. Library preparation used 5' RACE. These reads were obtained on an Illumina HiSeq 2500. A second PCR of about 6 to 12 cycles was run with a J-beta primer mix and a sample-barcoded 5' primer. Each TCR beta cDNA molecule received a unique molecular identifier from a template-switch 5' adaptor carrying 12 random nucleotides. Each sample yielded at least 3 million CDR3-containing paired-end reads. The Mint cDNA synthesis kit, primed by a TRBC-specific oligonucleotide, was used to synthesize first-strand cDNA from all RNA. After uracil-DNA glycosylase treatment, a first 18-cycle PCR used universal primers M1SS and BC2_uni_R on all cDNA. On the authors' methods: Each sample was normalized by randomly selecting 1 million high-quality reads, each carrying a distinct molecular identifier. Instead of being binned into consensus sequences, reads with shared molecular identifiers were discarded. CDR3 identification, clonotype clustering and error correction used MiTCR with a Q25 quality threshold and the strictest error-elimination algorithm. A nonparametric unseen species model with Euler transformation was used to estimate a lower bound on total TCR beta diversity. The public sequencing data were trimmed at Q25 with fastp and processed into clonotypes with MiXCR by TCRdb, which kept only in-frame beta chains. One record per CDR3 amino acid sequence lists the most common genes and DNA. None of the V and J calls come from the authors' own analysis; TCRdb made them. The sample table records just over 800,000 distinct CDR3 sequences; approximately 65% of these occur just once. Of the sample, about 27% falls within the top ten clones.

Systemically healthy Caucasian individuals from Russia, around 39 in total and aged about 6 to 95 years, were included as donors. Each donor gave about 9.8 milliliters of peripheral blood, drawn into EDTA-treated Vacutainer tubes. PBMCs were isolated by Ficoll-Paque density-gradient centrifugation, with at least 7 million obtained per sample. Trizol reagent was used to extract total RNA from PBMCs, with at least 6 micrograms per sample. For every donor, an aliquot of PBMCs went through flow cytometry to measure the percentages of naive CD45RAhigh/CD27high T cells. The data were obtained in a study of blood T cells in healthy people across ages (dated by TCRdb to the mid-2010s). Background on the whole study: In model experiments, template switching captured roughly one uniquely barcoded TCR beta cDNA molecule for every two T cells. To track age-related changes in TCR beta repertoire diversity, the study relied on deep sequencing normalized with unique cDNA molecular identifiers. The donors were divided into four age groups: young (average around 16 years), middle-aged (under 40), aged (about 56) and long-lived (roughly 82). To avoid experimental bias, donors of different ages were randomly spread across the sequencing lanes. Two additional independent replicas of 1 million unique cDNA reads from the same blood draw were analyzed for two donors (one aged 18 to 30 and one aged 80 or older).

Points the paper makes about the study in general: There was a strong correlation between observed TCR beta diversity and the percentage of naive T cells measured by flow cytometry. Bulk unsorted PBMC profiling prevented conclusive comparison of naive and antigen-experienced compartments. Because the CMV infection status of the donors was unknown, age-related changes in expanded clonotypes may potentially have been confounded. Total diversity estimates from one million sequenced T cells were considered lower bounds and underestimates. Compared with the aged group, more naive CD4+ T cells, fewer expanded clones and increased TCR diversity were shown by the long-lived group, suggesting age selection. Observed TCR beta diversity per million T cells fell roughly linearly with age, and a significant reduction was already apparent by age approximately 41.

V is cut by 4 bases and J by 7 bases, and the space between the germline ends is 12 bases. CDR1 SGHRS and CDR2 YFSETQ were looked up in the germline V gene. CDR3 length: 13 amino acids, cysteine to phenylalanine. The kept DNA is CDR3 alone, 39 bases in frame from the first base. The rearranged chain carries TRBV5-1 and TRBJ2-1; the D gene is perhaps TRBD2, on 5 matching bases. Input material: blood. This sequence originates from a man aged 25 to 40 in good health. The DNA sequence follows: TGCGCCAGCAGCGAGGGTGGGTGGAATGAGCAGTTCTTC. Protein translation: CASSEGGWNEQFF.